This T cell receptor beta chain was found in a study of T cell changes during pregnancy in multiple sclerosis. Repertoires were generated with immunoSEQ multiplex PCR, while TCRdb's copy carries only in-frame clones and drops some. The data contain about 36,000 clones, 70% to 90% of them singletons. Sequences were derived from CD4+ T cells from peripheral blood mononuclear cells, sampled in the first trimester of pregnancy. The receptor's source is a female donor with multiple sclerosis, enrolled in a pregnancy study.

CDR3 residues: CAISRDSYGYTF. In nucleotides, the CDR3 is TGTGCCATCAGTCGGGACAGCTATGGCTACACCTTC. The chain couples TRBV10-3 to TRBJ1-2; 7 nucleotides align to TRBD1. The length of the CDR3 is 12 residues. The germline CDR1 and CDR2 sequences are ENHRY and SYGVKD. The trim removed 5 bases at V and 4 bases at J, leaving 1 base unmatched.